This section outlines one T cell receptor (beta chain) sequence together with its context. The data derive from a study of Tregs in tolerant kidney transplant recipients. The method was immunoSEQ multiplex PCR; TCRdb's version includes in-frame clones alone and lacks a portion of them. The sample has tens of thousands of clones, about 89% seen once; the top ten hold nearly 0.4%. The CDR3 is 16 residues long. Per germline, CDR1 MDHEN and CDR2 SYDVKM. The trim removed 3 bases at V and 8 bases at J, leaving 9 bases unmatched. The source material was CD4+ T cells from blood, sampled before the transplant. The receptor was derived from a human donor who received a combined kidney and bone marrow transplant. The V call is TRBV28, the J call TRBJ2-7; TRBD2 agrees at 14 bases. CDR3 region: CASSFPGLAGGNKQYF. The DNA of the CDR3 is TGTGCCAGCAGTTTCCCAGGACTAGCGGGAGGCAATAAGCAGTACTTC. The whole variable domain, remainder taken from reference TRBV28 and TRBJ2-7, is DVKVTQSSRYLVKRTGEKVFLECVQDMDHENMFWYRQDPGLGLRLIYFSYDVKMKEKGDIPEGYSVSREKKERFSLILESASTNQTSMYLCASSFPGLAGGNKQYFGPGTRLTVT.